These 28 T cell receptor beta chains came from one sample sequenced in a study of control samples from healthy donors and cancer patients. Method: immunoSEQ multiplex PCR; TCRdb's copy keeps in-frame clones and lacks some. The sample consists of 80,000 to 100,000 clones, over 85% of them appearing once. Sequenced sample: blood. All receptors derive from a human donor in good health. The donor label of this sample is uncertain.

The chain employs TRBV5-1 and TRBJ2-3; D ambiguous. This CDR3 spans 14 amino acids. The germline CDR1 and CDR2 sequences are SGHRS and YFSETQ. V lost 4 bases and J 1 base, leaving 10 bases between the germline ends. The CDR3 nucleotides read TGCGCCAGCAGCCTTCAACAAGGCACAGATACGCAGTATTTT. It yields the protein CASSLQQGTDTQYF.

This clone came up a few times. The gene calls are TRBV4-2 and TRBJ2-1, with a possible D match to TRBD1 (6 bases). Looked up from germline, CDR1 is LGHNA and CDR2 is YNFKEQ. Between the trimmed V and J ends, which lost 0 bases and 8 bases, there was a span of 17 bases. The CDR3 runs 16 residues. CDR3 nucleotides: TGTGCCAGCAGCCAAGAGTGGGGGCGAACTAAAGATGAGCAGTTCTTC. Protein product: CASSQEWGRTKDEQFF.

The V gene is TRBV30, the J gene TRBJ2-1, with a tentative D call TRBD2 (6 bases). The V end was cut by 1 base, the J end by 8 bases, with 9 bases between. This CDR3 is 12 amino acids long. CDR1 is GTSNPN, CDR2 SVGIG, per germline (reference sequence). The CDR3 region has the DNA TGTGCCTGGAGTGGGGGGGACTATGAGCAGTTCTTC. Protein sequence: CAWSGGDYEQFF.

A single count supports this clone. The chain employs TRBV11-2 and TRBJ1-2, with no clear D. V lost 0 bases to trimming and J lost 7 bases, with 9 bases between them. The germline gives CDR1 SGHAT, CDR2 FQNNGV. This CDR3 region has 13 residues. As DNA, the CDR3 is TGTGCCAGCAGCTTAGATCGTGAATCTGGCTACACCTTC. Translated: CASSLDRESGYTF.

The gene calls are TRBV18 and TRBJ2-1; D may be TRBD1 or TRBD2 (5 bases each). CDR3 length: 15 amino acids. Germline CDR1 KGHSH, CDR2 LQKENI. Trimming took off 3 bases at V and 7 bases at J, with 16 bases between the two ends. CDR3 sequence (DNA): TGTGCCAGCTCACCCTTGCAGGGTGGGGGTAATGAGCAGTTCTTC. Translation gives CASSPLQGGGNEQFF.

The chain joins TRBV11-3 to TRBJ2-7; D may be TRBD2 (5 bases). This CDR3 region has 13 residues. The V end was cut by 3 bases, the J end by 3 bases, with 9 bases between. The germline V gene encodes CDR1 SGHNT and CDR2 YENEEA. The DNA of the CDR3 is TGTGCCAGCAGCTTTCTAGCAGGCTACGAGCAGTACTTC. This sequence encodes CASSFLAGYEQYF.

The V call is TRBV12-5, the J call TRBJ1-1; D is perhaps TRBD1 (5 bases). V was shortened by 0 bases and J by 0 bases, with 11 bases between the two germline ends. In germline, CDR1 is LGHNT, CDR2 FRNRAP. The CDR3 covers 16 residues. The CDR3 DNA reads TGTGCTAGTGGTTTGGTACTGGGGGGGATGAACACTGAAGCTTTCTTT. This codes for CASGLVLGGMNTEAFF.

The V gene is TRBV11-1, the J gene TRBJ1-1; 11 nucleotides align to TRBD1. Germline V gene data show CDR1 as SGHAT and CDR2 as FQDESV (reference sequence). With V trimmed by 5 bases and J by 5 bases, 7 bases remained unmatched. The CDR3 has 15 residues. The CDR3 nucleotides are TGTGCCAGCAGCACCGGACAGGGGGCGAGAACTGAAGCTTTCTTT. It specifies CASSTGQGARTEAFF.

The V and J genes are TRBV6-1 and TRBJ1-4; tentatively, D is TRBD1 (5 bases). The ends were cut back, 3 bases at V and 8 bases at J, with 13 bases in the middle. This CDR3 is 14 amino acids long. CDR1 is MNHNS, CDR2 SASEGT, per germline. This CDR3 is CASSDDRGGEKLFF. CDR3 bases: TGTGCCAGCAGTGATGACCGGGGCGGAGAAAAACTGTTTTTT.

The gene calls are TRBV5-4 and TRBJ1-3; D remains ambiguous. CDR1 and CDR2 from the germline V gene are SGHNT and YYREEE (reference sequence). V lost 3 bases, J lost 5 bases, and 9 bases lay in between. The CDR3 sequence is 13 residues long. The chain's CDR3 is CASSSDTRNTIYF. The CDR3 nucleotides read TGTGCCAGCAGCTCCGACACTAGAAACACCATATATTTT.

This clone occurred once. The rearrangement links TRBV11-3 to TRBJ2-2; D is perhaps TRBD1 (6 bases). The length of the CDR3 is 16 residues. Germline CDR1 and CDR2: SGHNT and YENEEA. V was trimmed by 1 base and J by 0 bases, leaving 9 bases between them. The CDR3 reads CASSLGGRANTGELFF. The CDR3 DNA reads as TGTGCCAGCAGCTTAGGGGGGCGGGCGAACACCGGGGAGCTGTTTTTT.

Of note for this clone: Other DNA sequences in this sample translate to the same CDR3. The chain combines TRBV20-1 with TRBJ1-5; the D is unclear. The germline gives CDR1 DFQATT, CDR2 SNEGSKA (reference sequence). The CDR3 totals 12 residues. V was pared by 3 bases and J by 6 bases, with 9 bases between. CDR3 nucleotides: TGCAGTGCTAGTAGGTCGTCTCAGCCCCAGCATTTT. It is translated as CSASRSSQPQHF.

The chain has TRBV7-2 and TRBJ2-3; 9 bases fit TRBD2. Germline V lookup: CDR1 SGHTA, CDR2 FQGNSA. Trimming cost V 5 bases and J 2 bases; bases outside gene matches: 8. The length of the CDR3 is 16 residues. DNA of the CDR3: TGTGCCAGCAGCCCCACGCTAGCGGGGTCCACAGATACGCAGTATTTT. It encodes CASSPTLAGSTDTQYF.

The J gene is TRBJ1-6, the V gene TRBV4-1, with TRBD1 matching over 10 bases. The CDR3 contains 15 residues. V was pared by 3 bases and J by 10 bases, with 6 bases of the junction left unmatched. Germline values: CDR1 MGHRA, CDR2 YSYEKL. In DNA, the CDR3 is TGCGCCAGCAGCCAGAGGGACAGGGGTAACTCACCCCTCCACTTT. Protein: CASSQRDRGNSPLHF.

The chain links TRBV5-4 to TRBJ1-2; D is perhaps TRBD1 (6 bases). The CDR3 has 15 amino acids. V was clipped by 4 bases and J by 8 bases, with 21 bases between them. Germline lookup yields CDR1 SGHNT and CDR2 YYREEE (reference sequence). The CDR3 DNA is TGTGCCAGCAGCCTTACCCACAGGGAAGCACGCGGCTACACCTTC. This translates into CASSLTHREARGYTF.

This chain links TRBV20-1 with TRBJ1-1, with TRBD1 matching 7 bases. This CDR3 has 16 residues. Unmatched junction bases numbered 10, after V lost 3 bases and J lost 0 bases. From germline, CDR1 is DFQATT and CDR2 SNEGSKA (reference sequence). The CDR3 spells CSASGAQTGMNTEAFF. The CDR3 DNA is TGCAGTGCTAGTGGGGCCCAGACAGGGATGAACACTGAAGCTTTCTTT.

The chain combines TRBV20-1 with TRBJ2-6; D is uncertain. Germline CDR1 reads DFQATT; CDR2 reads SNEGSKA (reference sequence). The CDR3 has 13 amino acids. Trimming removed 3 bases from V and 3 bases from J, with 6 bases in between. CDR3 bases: TGCAGTGCTAGTGCGGTTGGGGCCAACGTCCTGACTTTC. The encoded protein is CSASAVGANVLTF.

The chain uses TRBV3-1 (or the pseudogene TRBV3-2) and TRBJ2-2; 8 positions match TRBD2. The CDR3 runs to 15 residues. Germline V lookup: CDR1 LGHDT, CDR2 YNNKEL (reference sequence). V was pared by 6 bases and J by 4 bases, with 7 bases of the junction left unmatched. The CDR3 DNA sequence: TGTGCCAGCAGTTGGGGCGGGGGGACCACCGGGGAGCTGTTTTTT. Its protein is CASSWGGGTTGELFF.

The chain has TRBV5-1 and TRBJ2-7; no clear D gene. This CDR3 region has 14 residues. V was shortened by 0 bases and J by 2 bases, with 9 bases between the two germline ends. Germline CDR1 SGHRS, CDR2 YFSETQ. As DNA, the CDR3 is TGCGCCAGCAGCTTGGCCATGGGAACCTACGAGCAGTACTTC. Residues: CASSLAMGTYEQYF.

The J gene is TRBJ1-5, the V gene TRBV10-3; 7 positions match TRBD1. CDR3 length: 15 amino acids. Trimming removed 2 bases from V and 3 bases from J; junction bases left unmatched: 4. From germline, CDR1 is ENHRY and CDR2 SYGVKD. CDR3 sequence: CAISERTGVNQPQHF. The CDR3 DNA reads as TGTGCCATCAGTGAGAGAACAGGGGTCAATCAGCCCCAGCATTTT.

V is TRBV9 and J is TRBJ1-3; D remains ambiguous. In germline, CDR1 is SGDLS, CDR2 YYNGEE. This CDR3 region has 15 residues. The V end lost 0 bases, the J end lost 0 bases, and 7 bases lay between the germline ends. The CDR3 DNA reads TGTGCCAGCAGCGTAGAGCGGGACTCTGGAAACACCATATATTTT. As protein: CASSVERDSGNTIYF.

CDR3 region: CASSSRTGMTEAFF. CDR3 sequence (DNA): TGTGCCAGCAGCTCTAGGACAGGGATGACTGAAGCTTTCTTT. The chain combines TRBV4-2 with TRBJ1-1; 8 bases are shared with TRBD1. Germline trimming cut 5 bases from V and 5 bases from J; bases unmatched to any gene: 7. The germline V gene has CDR1 LGHNA and CDR2 YNFKEQ. The CDR3 runs to 14 residues.

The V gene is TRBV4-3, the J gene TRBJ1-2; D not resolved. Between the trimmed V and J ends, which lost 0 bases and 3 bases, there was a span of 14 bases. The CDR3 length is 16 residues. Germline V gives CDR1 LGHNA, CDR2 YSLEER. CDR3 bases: TGCGCCAGCAGCCAAGAAAGGATACTCGGTGACTATGGCTACACCTTC. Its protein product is CASSQERILGDYGYTF.

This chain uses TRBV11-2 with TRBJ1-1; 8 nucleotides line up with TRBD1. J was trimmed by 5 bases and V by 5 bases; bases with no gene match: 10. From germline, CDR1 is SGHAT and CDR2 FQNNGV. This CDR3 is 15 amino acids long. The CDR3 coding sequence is TGTGCCAGCAGCGCCGACAGGGGCCTGAGAACTGAAGCTTTCTTT. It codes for CASSADRGLRTEAFF. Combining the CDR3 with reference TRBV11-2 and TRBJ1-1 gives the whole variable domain EAGVAQSPRYKIIEKRQSVAFWCNPISGHATLYWYQQILGQGPKLLIQFQNNGVVDDSQLPKDRFSAERLKGVDSTLKIQPAKLEDSAVYLCASSADRGLRTEAFFGQGTRLTVV.

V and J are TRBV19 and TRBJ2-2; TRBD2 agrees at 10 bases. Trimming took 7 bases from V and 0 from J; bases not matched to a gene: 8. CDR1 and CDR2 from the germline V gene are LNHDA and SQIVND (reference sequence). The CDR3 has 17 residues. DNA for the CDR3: TGTGCCAGTACCCACAGCGGGGGGGGCTCGAACACCGGGGAGCTGTTTTTT. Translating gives CASTHSGGGSNTGELFF.

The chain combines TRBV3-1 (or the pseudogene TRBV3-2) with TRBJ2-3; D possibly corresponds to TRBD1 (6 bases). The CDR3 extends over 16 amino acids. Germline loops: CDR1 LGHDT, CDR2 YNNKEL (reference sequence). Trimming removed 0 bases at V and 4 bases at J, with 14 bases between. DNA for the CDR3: TGTGCCAGCAGCCAAGATACAGGGAGTATGGCAGATACGCAGTATTTT. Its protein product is CASSQDTGSMADTQYF.

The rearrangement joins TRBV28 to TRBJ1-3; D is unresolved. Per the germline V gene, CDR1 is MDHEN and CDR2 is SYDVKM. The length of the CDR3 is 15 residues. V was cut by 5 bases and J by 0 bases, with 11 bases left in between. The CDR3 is CASSLRIYSGNTIYF. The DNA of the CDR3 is TGTGCCAGCAGTCTAAGAATATACTCTGGAAACACCATATATTTT.

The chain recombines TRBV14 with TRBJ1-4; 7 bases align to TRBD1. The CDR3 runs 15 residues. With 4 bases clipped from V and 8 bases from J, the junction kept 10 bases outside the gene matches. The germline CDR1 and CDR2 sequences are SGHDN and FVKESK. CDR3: CASSPTGPKGEKLFF. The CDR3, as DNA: TGTGCCAGCAGCCCGACAGGGCCGAAAGGGGAAAAACTGTTTTTT.